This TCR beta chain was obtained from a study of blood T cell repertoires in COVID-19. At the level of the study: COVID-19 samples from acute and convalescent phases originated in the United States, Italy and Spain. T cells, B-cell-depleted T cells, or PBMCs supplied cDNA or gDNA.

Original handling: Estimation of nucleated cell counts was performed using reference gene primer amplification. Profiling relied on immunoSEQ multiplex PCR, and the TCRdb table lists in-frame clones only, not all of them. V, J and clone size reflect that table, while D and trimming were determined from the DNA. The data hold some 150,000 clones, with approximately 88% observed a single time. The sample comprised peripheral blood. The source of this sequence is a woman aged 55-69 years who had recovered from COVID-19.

The DNA of the CDR3 is TGTGCCAGCAGCTTACGCGGGTCGGTTCTTCAGCCCCAGCATTTT. Its translation is CASSLRGSVLQPQHF. The rearrangement joins TRBV7-2 to TRBJ1-5, with unresolved D. This CDR3 comprises 15 residues. V gave up 2 bases and J gave up 6 bases, with 14 bases separating them. The germline V gene encodes CDR1 SGHTA and CDR2 FQGNSA. Filled out from reference TRBV7-2 and TRBJ1-5, the complete variable domain reads GAGVSQSPSNKVTEKGKDVELRCDPISGHTALYWYRQSLGQGLEFLIYFQGNSAPDKSGLPSDRFSAERTGGSVSTLTIQRTQQEDSAVYLCASSLRGSVLQPQHFGDGTRLSIL.